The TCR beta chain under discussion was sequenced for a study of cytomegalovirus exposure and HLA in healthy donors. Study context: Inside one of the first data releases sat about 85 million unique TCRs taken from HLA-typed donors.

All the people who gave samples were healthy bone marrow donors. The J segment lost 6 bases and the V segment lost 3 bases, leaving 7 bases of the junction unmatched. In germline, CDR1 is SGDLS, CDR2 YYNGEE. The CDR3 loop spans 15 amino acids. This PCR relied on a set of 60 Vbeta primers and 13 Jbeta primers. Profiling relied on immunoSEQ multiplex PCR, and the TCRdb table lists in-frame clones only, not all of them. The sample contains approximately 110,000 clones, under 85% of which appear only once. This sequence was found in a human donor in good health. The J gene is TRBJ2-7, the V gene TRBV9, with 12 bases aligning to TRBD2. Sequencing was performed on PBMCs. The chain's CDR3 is CASSARLAGVGEQYF. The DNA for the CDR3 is TGTGCCAGCAGCGCAAGACTAGCGGGAGTGGGCGAGCAGTACTTC. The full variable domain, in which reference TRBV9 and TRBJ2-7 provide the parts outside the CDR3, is DSGVTQTPKHLITATGQRVTLRCSPRSGDLSVYWYQQSLDQGLQFLIQYYNGEERAKGNILERFSAQQFPDLHSELNLSSLELGDSALYFCASSARLAGVGEQYFGPGTRLTVT.